The 3 T cell receptor beta chains given below trace back to one sample, sequenced in a study of T cells in Graves' hyperthyroidism and ophthalmopathy. The TCR beta CDR3 regions underwent amplification using RNA transcripts as the source. HTBI primers were employed in a first-round RT-PCR of the TCR CDR3. Using its own MiXCR run on the multiplex PCR reads, TCRdb lists one record per CDR3 protein. The sample lists roughly 660,000 distinct CDR3 sequences; about 18% were seen once. Sequenced sample: blood. The receptors were sampled from a man aged 50 or older with Graves' hyperthyroidism.

The table lists this clonotype with many counts. V usage is TRBV2 and J usage is TRBJ2-7, with a weak D call TRBD2 (6 bases). Trimming shortened V by 7 bases and J by 1 base, and 8 bases separated the two germline ends. The CDR3 has 12 amino acids. Germline V gives CDR1 SNHLY, CDR2 FYNNEI. CDR3 amino acids: CASKAGSYEQYF. The CDR3 bases are TGTGCCAGCAAAGCGGGTTCCTACGAGCAGTACTTC.

V is TRBV19 and J is TRBJ1-5; D call uncertain. CDR3 length equals 17 residues. Germline V CDR1 and CDR2: LNHDA, SQIVND (reference sequence). V dropped 4 bases and J dropped 1 base, with 17 bases sitting between them. The CDR3 loop reads CASSTPTDGRSNQPQHF. The CDR3 DNA reads as TGTGCCAGTAGTACACCGACCGACGGCCGGAGCAATCAGCCCCAGCATTTT.

Many counts were recorded for this clonotype. CDR3 loop: CASSLSGFQPQHF. The CDR3 DNA sequence: TGTGCCAGCAGTCTTTCCGGATTTCAGCCCCAGCATTTT. This rearrangement joins TRBV27 to TRBJ1-5; D remains unclear. This CDR3 contains 13 residues. The germline V gene encodes CDR1 MNHEY and CDR2 SMNVEV (reference sequence). The germline V and J ends were trimmed by 5 bases and 6 bases, with 11 bases remaining between them.